Described below is a single TCR beta chain sequence and its context. What it recognizes is unknown. This sample was taken from a study of CD8 T cells in Susac syndrome. Study in general: When their blood was taken, patients with Susac syndrome were therapy-naive, taking corticosteroids, or taking intravenous immunoglobulin alone.

The CDR3 has 15 amino acids. With 4 bases clipped from V and 1 base from J, the junction kept 5 bases outside the gene matches. The V gene's germline CDR1 is SGHDT and CDR2 YYEEEE. With random hexamers, 0.5 to 1 ug RNA was reverse transcribed. In TCRdb, the immunoSEQ multiplex PCR reads were re-called with MiXCR into one record per CDR3 protein. The data show 100,000 to 150,000 distinct CDR3 sequences, around 94% seen once. The study, taken as a whole, reports: Susac CD8+ cells expanded clonally the most in TEMRA cells and in active patients.

FACS was used to enrich TEMRA cells, whereas the CD8+ and CD4+ T cells were obtained by negative isolation. The V and J genes are TRBV5-6 and TRBJ1-1; the match to TRBD1 covers 9 bases. The receptor was derived from a human donor with Susac syndrome. Material: CD8+ T cells from PBMCs. The CDR3 DNA reads as TGTGCCAGCAGCGCTGAGGGACAGGGGAACACTGAAGCTTTCTTT. It is translated as CASSAEGQGNTEAFF. The full variable domain, in which reference TRBV5-6 and TRBJ1-1 provide the parts outside the CDR3, is DAGVTQSPTHLIKTRGQQVTLRCSPKSGHDTVSWYQQALGQGPQFIFQYYEEEERQRGNFPDRFSGHQFPNYSSELNVNALLLGDSALYLCASSAEGQGNTEAFFGQGTRLTVV.